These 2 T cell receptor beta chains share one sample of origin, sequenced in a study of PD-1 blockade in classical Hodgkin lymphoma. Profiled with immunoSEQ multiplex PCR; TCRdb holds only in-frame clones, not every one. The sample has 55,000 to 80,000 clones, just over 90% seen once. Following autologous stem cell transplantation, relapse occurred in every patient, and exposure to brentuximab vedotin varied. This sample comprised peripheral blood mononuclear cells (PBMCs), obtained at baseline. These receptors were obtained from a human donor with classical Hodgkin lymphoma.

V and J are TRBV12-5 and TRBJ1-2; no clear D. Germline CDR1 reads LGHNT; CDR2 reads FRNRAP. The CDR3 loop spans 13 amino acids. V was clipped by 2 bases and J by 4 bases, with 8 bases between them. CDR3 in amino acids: CASGLTRGYGYTF. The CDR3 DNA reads TGTGCTAGTGGTTTGACCCGGGGCTATGGCTACACCTTC.

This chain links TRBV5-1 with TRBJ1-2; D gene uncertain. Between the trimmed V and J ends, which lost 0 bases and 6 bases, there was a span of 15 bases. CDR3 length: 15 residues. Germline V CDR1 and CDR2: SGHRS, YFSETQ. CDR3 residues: CASSLEGSAWDGYTF. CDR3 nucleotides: TGCGCCAGCAGCTTGGAGGGTTCGGCCTGGGATGGCTACACCTTC.